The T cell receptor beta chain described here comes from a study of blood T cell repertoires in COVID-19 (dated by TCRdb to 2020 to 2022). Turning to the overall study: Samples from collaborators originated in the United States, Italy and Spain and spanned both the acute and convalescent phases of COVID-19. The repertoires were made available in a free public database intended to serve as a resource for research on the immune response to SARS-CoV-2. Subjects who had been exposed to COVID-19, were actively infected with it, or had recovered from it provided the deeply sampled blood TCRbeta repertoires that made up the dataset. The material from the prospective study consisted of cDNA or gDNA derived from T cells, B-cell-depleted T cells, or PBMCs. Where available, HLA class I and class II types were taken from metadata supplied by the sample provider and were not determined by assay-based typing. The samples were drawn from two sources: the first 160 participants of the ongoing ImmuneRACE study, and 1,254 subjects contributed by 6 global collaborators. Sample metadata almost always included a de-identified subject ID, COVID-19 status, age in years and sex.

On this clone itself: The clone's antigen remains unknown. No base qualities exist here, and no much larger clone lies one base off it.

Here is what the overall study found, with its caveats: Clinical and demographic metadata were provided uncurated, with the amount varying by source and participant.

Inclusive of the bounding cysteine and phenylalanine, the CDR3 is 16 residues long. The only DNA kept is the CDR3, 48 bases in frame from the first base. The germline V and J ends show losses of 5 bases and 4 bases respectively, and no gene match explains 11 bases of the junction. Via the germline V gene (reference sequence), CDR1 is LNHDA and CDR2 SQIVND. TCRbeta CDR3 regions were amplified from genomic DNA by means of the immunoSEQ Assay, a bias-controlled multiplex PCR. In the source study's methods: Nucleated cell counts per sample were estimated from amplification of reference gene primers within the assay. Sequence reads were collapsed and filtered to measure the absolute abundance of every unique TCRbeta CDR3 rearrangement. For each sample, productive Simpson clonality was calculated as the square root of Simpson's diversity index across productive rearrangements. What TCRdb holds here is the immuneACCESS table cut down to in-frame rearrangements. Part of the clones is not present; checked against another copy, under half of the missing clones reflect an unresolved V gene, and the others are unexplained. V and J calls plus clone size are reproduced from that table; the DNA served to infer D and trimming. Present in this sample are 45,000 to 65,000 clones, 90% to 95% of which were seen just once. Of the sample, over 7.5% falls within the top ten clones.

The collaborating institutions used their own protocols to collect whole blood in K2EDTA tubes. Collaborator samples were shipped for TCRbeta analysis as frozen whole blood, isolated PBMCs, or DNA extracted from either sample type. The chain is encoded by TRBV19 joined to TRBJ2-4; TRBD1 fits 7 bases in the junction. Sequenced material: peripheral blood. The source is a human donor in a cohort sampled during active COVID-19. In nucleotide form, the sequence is TGTGCCAGTAGTCCTCTCGGGACAGCGACAAAAAACATTCAGTACTTC. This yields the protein CASSPLGTATKNIQYF.